The 14 T cell receptor beta chains reported below all come from one sample, sequenced in a study of regulatory T cells in long-lasting Graves disease. Indicated time point: newly diagnosed GD, antithyroid drugs for less than 3 months. RNA isolated from PBMCs was used to make the TCR library. Assembly of TCR beta libraries relied on iRepertoire HTBI primers together with Arm-PCR of CDR3 regions. Via MiXCR, TCRdb re-called the multiplex PCR reads, giving one row per CDR3 protein. The data hold around 420,000 distinct CDR3 sequences, with around a sixth observed a single time. Sequencing was performed on peripheral blood mononuclear cells (PBMCs), taken at new diagnosis, from a patient treated with antithyroid drugs. These receptors were taken from a female donor with Graves disease.

This clonotype was observed many times. The V call is TRBV14, the J call TRBJ2-3; D gene unclear. V lost 5 bases to trimming and J lost 7 bases, with 13 bases between them. Germline V gives CDR1 SGHDN, CDR2 FVKESK. This CDR3 comprises 13 residues. The CDR3 nucleotides read TGTGCCAGCAGCGATCGGACGTTGAATACGCAGTATTTT. It specifies CASSDRTLNTQYF.

The genes are TRBV6-2 or TRBV6-3 and TRBJ1-5; perhaps TRBD1 as D (5 bases). The germline gives CDR1 MNHEY, CDR2 SVGEGT. V lost 5 bases to trimming and J lost 1 base, with 15 bases between them. The CDR3 extends over 16 amino acids. The CDR3 DNA sequence: TGTGCCAGCAGTGAAAATTGGGGGGTCAGCAATCAGCCCCAGCATTTT. It specifies CASSENWGVSNQPQHF.

This clonotype has ten or more counts. This chain links TRBV5-1 with TRBJ1-2; tentative D call: TRBD1 (6 bases). This CDR3 is 15 amino acids long. Trimming took 7 bases from V and 5 from J, leaving 21 bases between them. Per the germline V gene, CDR1 is SGHRS and CDR2 is YFSETQ. This CDR3 reads CASALLTGTLYGYTF. The CDR3 DNA is TGCGCCAGCGCGTTGTTGACCGGGACACTGTATGGCTACACCTTC.

This clonotype has at least ten counts. The V call is TRBV11-2, the J call TRBJ2-4, with 10 bases identical to TRBD1. The J segment lost 15 bases and the V segment lost 5 bases, leaving 13 bases of the junction unmatched. The CDR3 contains 14 residues. Germline CDR1 and CDR2: SGHAT and FQNNGV. Here the CDR3 DNA reads TGTGCCAGCAGCCCCGCCCGGGGACAGGGGAAGTCGTACTTC. Its protein is CASSPARGQGKSYF.

This clonotype was recorded at least ten times. The chain uses TRBV5-6 and TRBJ1-3; TRBD1 aligns across 7 bases. This CDR3 contains 14 residues. The germline V gene encodes CDR1 SGHDT and CDR2 YYEEEE. The V gene end was trimmed by 5 bases and the J gene end by 3 bases; junction bases not matched to a gene: 5. For the CDR3, the DNA is TGTGCCAGCAGAGAGACAGGGAATGGAAACACCATATATTTT. Translated: CASRETGNGNTIYF. Full variable domain (rest looked up from reference TRBV5-6 and TRBJ1-3): DAGVTQSPTHLIKTRGQQVTLRCSPKSGHDTVSWYQQALGQGPQFIFQYYEEEERQRGNFPDRFSGHQFPNYSSELNVNALLLGDSALYLCASRETGNGNTIYFGEGSWLTVV.

The sample holds many counts of this clonotype. This CDR3 fails to terminate in the conserved phenylalanine or tryptophan, so it likely reflects a read error. The CDR3 region is CASSSAGYEQYL. Here the CDR3 DNA reads TGTGCCAGCAGCTCAGCGGGATACGAGCAGTACCTC. The V gene is TRBV11-1, the J gene TRBJ2-7, with 7 bases lining up with TRBD2. The germline V gene has CDR1 SGHAT and CDR2 FQDESV (reference sequence). There are 12 residues in the CDR3. The J segment lost 4 bases and the V segment lost 4 bases, leaving 1 base of the junction unmatched.

This clonotype appeared many times. CDR3 residues: CASSLDRADTQYF. The CDR3 nucleotides read TGTGCCAGCAGCCTGGACAGAGCAGATACGCAGTATTTT. The chain carries TRBV7-3 and TRBJ2-3, with TRBD1 as a possible D gene (6 bases). Trimming took 5 bases from V and 4 from J, leaving 10 bases between them. The CDR3 consists of 13 residues. Germline loops: CDR1 SGHTA, CDR2 FQGTGA.

This clonotype was seen ten or more times. This chain joins TRBV19 and TRBJ1-2; D is undetermined. Germline CDR1 LNHDA, CDR2 SQIVND (reference sequence). V lost 3 bases and J lost 5, with 10 bases in between. The CDR3 totals 13 residues. The CDR3 loop reads CASSMGWEYGYTF. The CDR3 DNA follows: TGTGCCAGTAGTATGGGCTGGGAATATGGCTACACCTTC.

The rearrangement uses TRBV5-4 and TRBJ1-2, with a weak D call TRBD1 (6 bases). Germline V gives CDR1 SGHNT, CDR2 YYREEE (reference sequence). Deletions cut 1 base from V and 7 bases from J, with 14 bases between. This CDR3 spans 14 amino acids. The CDR3, as DNA: TGTGCCAGCAGCTTGCCTACAGGGTGGGGTGGCTACACCTTC. This translates into CASSLPTGWGGYTF.

This clonotype occurred many times. The rearrangement joins TRBV10-3 to TRBJ2-3; 12 bases fit TRBD2. Trimming at V came to 6 bases and at J to 5 bases, leaving 9 bases not matched to a gene. From germline, CDR1 is ENHRY and CDR2 SYGVKD. The CDR3 spans 16 residues. In nucleotides, the CDR3 is TGTGCCATCAGCAATCTAGCGGGGGGGCCGGGAGATACGCAGTATTTT. This translates into CAISNLAGGPGDTQYF.

This clonotype showed up many times. This chain joins TRBV29-1 and TRBJ2-1, with D perhaps TRBD1 or TRBD2 (5 bases each). The V gene's germline CDR1 is SQVTM and CDR2 ANQGSEA. V was shortened by 1 base and J by 4 bases, with 8 bases between the two germline ends. The CDR3 runs 13 residues. CDR3 region: CSVEGGRYNEQFF. CDR3 nucleotides: TGCAGCGTTGAAGGGGGACGTTACAATGAGCAGTTCTTC.

In its sample, this clonotype was seen many times. The rearrangement links TRBV5-1 to TRBJ1-1; D not resolved. CDR3 length: 12 amino acids. Between the trimmed V and J ends, which lost 1 base and 3 bases, there was a span of 4 bases. Germline CDR1 reads SGHRS; CDR2 reads YFSETQ. CDR3 in DNA: TGCGCCAGCAGCTTGACAGACACTGAAGCTTTCTTT. Its translation: CASSLTDTEAFF.

This clonotype was seen ten or more times. The genes are TRBV6-1 and TRBJ1-1, with TRBD1 as a possible D gene (5 bases). Between the trimmed V and J ends, which lost 7 bases and 6 bases, there was a span of 21 bases. Germline CDR1 MNHNS, CDR2 SASEGT. The CDR3 is 15 residues long. The CDR3 reads CASITRQFGNSEAFF. CDR3 sequence (DNA): TGTGCCAGCATTACAAGACAGTTCGGTAATTCTGAAGCTTTCTTT.

The V and J genes are TRBV4-3 and TRBJ2-3, with TRBD2 matching 11 bases. CDR1 and CDR2 from the germline V gene are LGHNA and YSLEER. The CDR3 has 17 residues. Trimming took 2 bases from V and 4 from J; bases not matched to a gene: 8. CDR3 residues: CASSQKLAGDRADTQYF. The DNA of the CDR3 is TGCGCCAGCAGCCAAAAACTAGCGGGAGATCGAGCAGATACGCAGTATTTT.